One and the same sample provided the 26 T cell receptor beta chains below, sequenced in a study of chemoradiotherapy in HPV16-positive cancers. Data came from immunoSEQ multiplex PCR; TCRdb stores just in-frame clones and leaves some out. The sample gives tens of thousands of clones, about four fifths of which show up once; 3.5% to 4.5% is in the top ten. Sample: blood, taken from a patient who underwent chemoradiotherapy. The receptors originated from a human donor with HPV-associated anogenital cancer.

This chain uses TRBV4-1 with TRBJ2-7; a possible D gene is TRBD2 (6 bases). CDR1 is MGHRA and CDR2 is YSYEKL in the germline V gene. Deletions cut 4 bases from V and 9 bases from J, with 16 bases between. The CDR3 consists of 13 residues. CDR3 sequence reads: CASSLPGGVSQYF. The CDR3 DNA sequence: TGCGCCAGCAGCCTCCCCGGCGGGGTCTCGCAGTACTTC.

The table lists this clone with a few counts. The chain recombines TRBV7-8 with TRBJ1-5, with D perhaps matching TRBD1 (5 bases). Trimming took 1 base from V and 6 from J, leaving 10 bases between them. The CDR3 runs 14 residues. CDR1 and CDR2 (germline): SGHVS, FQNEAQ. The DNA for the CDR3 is TGTGCCAGCAGCTTAGGAGGAGGGGCTCAGCCCCAGCATTTT. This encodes CASSLGGGAQPQHF.

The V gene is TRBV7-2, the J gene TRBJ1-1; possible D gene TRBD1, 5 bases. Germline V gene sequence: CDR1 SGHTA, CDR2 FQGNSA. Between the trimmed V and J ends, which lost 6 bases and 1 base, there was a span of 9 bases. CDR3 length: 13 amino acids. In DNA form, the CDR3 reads TGTGCCAGCAGTACCGACAGGAACACTGAAGCTTTCTTT. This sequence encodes CASSTDRNTEAFF.

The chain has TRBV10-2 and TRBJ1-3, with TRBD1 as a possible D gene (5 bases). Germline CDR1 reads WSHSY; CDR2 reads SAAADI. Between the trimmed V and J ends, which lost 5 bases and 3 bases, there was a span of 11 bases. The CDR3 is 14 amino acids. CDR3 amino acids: CASSTQGFGNTIYF. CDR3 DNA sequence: TGCGCCAGCAGTACTCAGGGTTTTGGAAACACCATATATTTT.

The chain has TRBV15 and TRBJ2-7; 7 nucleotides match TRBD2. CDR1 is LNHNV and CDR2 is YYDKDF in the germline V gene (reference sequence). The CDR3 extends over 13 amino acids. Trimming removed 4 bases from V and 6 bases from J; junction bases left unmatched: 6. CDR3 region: CATSTRGVGEQYF. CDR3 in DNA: TGTGCCACCAGCACTCGGGGGGTGGGCGAGCAGTACTTC.

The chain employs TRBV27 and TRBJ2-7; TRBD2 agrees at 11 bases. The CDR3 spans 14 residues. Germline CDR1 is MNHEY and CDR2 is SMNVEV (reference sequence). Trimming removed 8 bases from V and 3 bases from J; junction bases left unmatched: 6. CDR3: CASRLAGTLYEQYF. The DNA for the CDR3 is TGTGCCAGCCGACTAGCGGGGACGCTCTACGAGCAGTACTTC.

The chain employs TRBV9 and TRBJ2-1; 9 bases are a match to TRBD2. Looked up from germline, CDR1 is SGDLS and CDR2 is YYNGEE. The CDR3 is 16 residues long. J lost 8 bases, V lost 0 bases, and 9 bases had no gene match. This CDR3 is CASSVVGTSFPHEQFF. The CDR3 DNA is TGTGCCAGCAGCGTAGTGGGGACTAGCTTTCCCCATGAGCAGTTCTTC.

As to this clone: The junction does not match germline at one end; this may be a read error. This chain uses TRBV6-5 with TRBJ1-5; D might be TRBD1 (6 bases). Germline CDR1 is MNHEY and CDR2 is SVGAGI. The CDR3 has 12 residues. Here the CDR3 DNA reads TGTGCCAGCAGTTACCGTAGGGGGAATTTAAGTTTT. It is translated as CASSYRRGNLSF.

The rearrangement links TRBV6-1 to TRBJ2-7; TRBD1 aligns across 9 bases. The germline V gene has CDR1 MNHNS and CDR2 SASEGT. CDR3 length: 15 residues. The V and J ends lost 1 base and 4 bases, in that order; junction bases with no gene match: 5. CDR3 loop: CASSEGGQGPYEQYF. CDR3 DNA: TGTGCCAGCAGTGAAGGGGGACAGGGTCCTTACGAGCAGTACTTC.

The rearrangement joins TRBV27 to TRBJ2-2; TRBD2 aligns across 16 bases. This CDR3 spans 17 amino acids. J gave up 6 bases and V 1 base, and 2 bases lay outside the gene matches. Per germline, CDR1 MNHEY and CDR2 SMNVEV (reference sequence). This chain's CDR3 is CASSLYGTSGGAGELFF. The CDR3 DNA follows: TGTGCCAGCAGTTTATACGGGACTAGCGGGGGGGCCGGGGAGCTGTTTTTT.

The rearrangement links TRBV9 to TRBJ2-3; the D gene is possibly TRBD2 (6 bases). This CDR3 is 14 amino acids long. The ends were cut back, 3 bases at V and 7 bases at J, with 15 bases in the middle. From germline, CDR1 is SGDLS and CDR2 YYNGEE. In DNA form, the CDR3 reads TGTGCCAGCAGCGCCGGGACTCTTCGAAATACGCAGTATTTT. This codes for CASSAGTLRNTQYF.

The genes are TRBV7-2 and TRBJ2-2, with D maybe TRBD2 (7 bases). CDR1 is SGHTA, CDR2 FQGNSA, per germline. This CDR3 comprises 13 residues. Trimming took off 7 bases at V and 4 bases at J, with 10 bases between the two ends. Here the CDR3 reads CASKGGSTGELFF. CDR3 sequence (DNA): TGTGCCAGCAAGGGGGGGTCCACCGGGGAGCTGTTTTTT.

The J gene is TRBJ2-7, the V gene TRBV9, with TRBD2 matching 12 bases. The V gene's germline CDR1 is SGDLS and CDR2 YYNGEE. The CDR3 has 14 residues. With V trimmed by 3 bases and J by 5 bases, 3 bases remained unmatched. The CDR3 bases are TGTGCCAGCAGCGGTGGACTAGCGGGGAACGAGCAGTACTTC. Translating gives CASSGGLAGNEQYF. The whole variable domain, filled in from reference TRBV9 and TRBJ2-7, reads DSGVTQTPKHLITATGQRVTLRCSPRSGDLSVYWYQQSLDQGLQFLIQYYNGEERAKGNILERFSAQQFPDLHSELNLSSLELGDSALYFCASSGGLAGNEQYFGPGTRLTVT.

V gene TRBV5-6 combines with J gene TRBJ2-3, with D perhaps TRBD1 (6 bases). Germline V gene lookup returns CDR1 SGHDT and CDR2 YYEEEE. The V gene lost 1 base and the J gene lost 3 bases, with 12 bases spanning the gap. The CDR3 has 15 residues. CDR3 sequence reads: CASSLTGSLTDTQYF. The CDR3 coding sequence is TGTGCCAGCAGCTTGACAGGGTCTTTGACAGATACGCAGTATTTT.

The CDR3 sequence is CASSEGSGGRTDTQYF. The CDR3 DNA follows: TGTGCCAGCAGTGAAGGGAGCGGGGGGCGCACAGATACGCAGTATTTT. The chain has TRBV6-1 and TRBJ2-3; the match to TRBD2 covers 9 bases. The germline gives CDR1 MNHNS, CDR2 SASEGT. Unmatched junction bases numbered 3, after V lost 1 base and J lost 1 base. This CDR3 has 16 amino acids.

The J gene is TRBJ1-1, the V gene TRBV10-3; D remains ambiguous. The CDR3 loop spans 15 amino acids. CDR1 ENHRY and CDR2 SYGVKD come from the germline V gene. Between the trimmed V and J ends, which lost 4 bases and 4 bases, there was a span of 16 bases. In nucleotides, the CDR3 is TGTGCCATCAGTGGGAGCGTAGGAGGCGGCACTGAAGCTTTCTTT. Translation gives CAISGSVGGGTEAFF.

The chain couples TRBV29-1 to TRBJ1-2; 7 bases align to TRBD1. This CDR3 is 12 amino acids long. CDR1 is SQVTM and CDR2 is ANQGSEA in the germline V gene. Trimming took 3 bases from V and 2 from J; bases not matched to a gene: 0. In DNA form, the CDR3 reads TGCAGCGTTGAGGACAGGAACTATGGCTACACCTTC. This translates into CSVEDRNYGYTF.

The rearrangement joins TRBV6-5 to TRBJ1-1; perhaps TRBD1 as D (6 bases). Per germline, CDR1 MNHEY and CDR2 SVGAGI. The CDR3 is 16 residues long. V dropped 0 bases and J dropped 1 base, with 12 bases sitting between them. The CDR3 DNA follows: TGTGCCAGCAGTTACTCAAGGGGGGTCGCGAACACTGAAGCTTTCTTT. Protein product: CASSYSRGVANTEAFF.

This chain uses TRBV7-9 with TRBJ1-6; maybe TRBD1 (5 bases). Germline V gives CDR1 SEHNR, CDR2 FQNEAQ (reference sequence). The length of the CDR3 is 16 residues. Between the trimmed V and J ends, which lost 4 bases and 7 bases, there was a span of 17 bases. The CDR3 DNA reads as TGTGCCAGCAGCTGGTCCAGAGGGGCGGGCAATTCACCCCTCCACTTT. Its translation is CASSWSRGAGNSPLHF.

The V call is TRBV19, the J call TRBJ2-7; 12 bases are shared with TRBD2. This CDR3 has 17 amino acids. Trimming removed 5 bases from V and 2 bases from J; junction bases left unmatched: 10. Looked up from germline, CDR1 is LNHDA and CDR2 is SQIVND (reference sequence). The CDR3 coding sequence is TGTGCCAGTAGTGGGGGACTAGCGGGCCAACCTCCCTACGAGCAGTACTTC. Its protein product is CASSGGLAGQPPYEQYF.

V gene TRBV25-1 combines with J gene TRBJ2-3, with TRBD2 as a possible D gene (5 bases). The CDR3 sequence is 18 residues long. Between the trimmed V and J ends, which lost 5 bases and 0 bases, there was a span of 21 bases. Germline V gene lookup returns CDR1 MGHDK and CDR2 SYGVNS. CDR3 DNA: TGTGCCAGCAGTTTTGAGGGTACCCGTATCCCTAGCACAGATACGCAGTATTTT. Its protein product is CASSFEGTRIPSTDTQYF. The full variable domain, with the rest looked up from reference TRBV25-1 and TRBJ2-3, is EADIYQTPRYLVIGTGKKITLECSQTMGHDKMYWYQQDPGMELHLIHYSYGVNSTEKGDLSSESTVSRIRTEHFPLTLESARPSHTSQYLCASSFEGTRIPSTDTQYFGPGTRLTVL.

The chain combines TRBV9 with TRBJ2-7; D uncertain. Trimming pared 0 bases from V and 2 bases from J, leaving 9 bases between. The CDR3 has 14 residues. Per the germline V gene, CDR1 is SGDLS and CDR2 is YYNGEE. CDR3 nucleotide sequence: TGTGCCAGCAGCGTAGGTGCCACCCCCTACGAGCAGTACTTC. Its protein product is CASSVGATPYEQYF.

CDR3 sequence: CASSLPETRGSNTEAFF. CDR3 bases: TGCGCCAGCAGCTTGCCAGAAACACGGGGATCGAACACTGAAGCTTTCTTT. The gene calls are TRBV5-1 and TRBJ1-1, with unresolved D. Trimming removed 1 base at V and 1 base at J, with 17 bases between. The CDR3 consists of 17 residues. CDR1 is SGHRS and CDR2 is YFSETQ in the germline V gene.

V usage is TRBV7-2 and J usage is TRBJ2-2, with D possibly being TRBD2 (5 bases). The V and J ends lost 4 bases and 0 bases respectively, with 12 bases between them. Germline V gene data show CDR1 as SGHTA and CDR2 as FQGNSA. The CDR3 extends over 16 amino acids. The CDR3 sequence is CASSSITGTNTGELFF. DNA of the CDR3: TGTGCCAGCAGCTCGATAACCGGGACGAACACCGGGGAGCTGTTTTTT.

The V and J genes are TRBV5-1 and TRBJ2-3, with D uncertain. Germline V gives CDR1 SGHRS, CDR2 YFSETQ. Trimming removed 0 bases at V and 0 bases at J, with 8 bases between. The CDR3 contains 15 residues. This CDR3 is CASSLVLGSTDTQYF. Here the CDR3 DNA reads TGCGCCAGCAGCTTGGTGTTGGGTAGCACAGATACGCAGTATTTT.

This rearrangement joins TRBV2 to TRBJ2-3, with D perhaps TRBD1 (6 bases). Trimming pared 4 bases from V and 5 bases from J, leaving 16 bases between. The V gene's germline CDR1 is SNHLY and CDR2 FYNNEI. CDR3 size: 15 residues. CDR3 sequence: CASSGGRITKDTQYF. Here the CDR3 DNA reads TGTGCCAGCAGTGGGGGGCGGATAACTAAAGATACGCAGTATTTT.